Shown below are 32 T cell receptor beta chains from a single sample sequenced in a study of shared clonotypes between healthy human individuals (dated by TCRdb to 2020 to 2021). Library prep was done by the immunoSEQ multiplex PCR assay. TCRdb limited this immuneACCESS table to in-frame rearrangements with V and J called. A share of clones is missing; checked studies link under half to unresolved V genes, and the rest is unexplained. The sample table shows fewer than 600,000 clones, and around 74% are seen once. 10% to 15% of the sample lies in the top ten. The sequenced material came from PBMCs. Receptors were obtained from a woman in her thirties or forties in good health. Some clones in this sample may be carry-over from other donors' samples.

CDR3: CASSFGQGFPGELFF. The CDR3 DNA reads TGTGCCAGCAGCTTTGGACAGGGGTTTCCCGGGGAGCTGTTTTTT. The chain recombines TRBV7-9 with TRBJ2-2, with 9 bases that match TRBD1. The CDR3 loop spans 15 amino acids. In germline, CDR1 is SEHNR, CDR2 FQNEAQ (reference sequence). V was clipped by 3 bases and J by 6 bases; unmatched bases: 5.

In DNA form, the CDR3 reads TGTGCCAGCAGCTTAACTCGCGGGACAAGAAACTCCTACGAGCAGTACTTC. This codes for CASSLTRGTRNSYEQYF. The genes are TRBV7-8 and TRBJ2-7; possibly TRBD1 or TRBD2 for D (6 bases each). The length of the CDR3 is 17 residues. Trimming left V 2 bases short and J 0 bases short, with 17 bases between. Germline lookup yields CDR1 SGHVS and CDR2 FQNEAQ.

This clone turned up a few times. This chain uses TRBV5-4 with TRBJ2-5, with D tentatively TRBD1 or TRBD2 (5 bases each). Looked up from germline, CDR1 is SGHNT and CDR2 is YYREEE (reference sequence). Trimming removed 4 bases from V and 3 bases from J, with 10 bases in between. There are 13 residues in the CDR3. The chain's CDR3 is CASSRDPEETQYF. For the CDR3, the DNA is TGTGCCAGCAGCCGGGACCCTGAAGAGACCCAGTACTTC.

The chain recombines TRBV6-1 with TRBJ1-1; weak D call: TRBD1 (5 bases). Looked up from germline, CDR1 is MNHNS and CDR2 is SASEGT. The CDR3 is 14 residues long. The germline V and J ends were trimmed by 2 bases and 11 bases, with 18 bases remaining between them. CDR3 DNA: TGTGCCAGCAGTGAATATGAGGGGATAACGTGGGCTTTCTTT. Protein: CASSEYEGITWAFF.

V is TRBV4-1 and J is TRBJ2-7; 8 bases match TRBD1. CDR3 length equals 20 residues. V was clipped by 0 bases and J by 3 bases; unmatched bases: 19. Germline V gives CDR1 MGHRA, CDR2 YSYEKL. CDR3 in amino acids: CASSQDVRTGMTGGDYEQYF. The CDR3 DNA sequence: TGCGCCAGCAGCCAAGATGTGAGGACAGGGATGACGGGCGGAGACTACGAGCAGTACTTC.

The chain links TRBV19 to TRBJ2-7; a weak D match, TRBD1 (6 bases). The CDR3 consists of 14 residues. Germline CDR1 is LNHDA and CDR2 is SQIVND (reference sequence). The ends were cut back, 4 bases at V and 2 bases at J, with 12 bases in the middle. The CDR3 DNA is TGTGCCAGTAGTAAAGTGGACAGAGCCTACGAGCAGTACTTC. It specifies CASSKVDRAYEQYF.

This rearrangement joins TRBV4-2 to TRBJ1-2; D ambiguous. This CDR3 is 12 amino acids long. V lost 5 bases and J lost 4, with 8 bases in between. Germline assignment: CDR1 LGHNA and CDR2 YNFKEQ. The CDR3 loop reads CASSSELYGYTF. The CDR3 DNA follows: TGTGCCAGCAGCTCGGAGCTCTATGGCTACACCTTC.

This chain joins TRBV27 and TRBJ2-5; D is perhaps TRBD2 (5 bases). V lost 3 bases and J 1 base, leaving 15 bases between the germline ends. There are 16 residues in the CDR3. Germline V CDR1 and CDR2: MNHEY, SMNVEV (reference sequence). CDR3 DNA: TGTGCCAGCAGTTTCGGCTCGGGGAGCGGCCAAGAGACCCAGTACTTC. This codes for CASSFGSGSGQETQYF.

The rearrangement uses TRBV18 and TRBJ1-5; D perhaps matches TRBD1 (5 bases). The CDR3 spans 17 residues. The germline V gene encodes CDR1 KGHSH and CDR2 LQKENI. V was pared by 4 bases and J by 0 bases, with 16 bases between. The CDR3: CASSLPARDHSNQPQHF. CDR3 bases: TGTGCCAGCTCACTTCCGGCCAGGGACCATAGCAATCAGCCCCAGCATTTT. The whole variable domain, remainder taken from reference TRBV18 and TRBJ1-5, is NAGVMQNPRHLVRRRGQEARLRCSPMKGHSHVYWYRQLPEEGLKFMVYLQKENIIDESGMPKERFSAEFPKEGPSILRIQQVVRGDSAAYFCASSLPARDHSNQPQHFGDGTRLSIL.

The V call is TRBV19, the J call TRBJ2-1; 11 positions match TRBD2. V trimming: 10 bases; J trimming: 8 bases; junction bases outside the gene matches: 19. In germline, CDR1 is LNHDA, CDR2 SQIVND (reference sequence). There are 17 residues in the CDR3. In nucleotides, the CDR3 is TGTGCCACCAGTCAGAATAGCGGGAGGGCCAAATTCTATGAGCAGTTCTTC. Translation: CATSQNSGRAKFYEQFF.

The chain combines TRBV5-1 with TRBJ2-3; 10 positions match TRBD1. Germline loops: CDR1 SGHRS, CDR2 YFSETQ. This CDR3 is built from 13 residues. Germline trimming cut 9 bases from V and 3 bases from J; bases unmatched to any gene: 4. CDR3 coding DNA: TGCGCCACTCGGACAGGGGGTACAGATACGCAGTATTTT. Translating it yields CATRTGGTDTQYF.

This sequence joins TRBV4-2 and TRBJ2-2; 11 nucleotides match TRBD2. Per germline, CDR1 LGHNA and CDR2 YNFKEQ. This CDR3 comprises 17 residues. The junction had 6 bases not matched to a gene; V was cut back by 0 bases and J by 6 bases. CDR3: CASSQDGLAGGPGELFF. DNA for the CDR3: TGTGCCAGCAGCCAAGATGGCCTAGCGGGAGGACCCGGGGAGCTGTTTTTT.

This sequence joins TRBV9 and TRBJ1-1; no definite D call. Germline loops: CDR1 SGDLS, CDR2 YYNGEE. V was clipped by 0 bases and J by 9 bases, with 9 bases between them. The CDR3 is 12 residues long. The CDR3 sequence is CASSVEGGKAFF. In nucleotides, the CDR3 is TGTGCCAGCAGCGTAGAGGGAGGGAAAGCTTTCTTT. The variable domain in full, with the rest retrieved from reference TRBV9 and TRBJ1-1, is DSGVTQTPKHLITATGQRVTLRCSPRSGDLSVYWYQQSLDQGLQFLIQYYNGEERAKGNILERFSAQQFPDLHSELNLSSLELGDSALYFCASSVEGGKAFFGQGTRLTVV.

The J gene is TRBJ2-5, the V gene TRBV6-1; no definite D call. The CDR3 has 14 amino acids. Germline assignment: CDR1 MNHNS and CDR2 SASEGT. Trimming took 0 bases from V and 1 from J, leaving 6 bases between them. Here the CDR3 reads CASSEAYSQETQYF. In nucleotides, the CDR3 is TGTGCCAGCAGTGAAGCTTACAGCCAAGAGACCCAGTACTTC.

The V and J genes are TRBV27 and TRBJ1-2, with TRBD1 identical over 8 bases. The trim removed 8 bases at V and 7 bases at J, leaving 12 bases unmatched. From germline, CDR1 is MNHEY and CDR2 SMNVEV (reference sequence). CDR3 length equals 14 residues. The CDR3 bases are TGTGCCAGCGGGGGGCAGGGGGCGGTTTTTGGCTACACCTTC. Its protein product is CASGGQGAVFGYTF.

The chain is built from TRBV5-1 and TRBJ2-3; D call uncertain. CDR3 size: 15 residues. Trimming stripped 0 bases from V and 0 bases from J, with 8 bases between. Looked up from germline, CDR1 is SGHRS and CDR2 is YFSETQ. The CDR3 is CASSLEASSTDTQYF. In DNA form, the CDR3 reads TGCGCCAGCAGCTTGGAGGCCTCTAGCACAGATACGCAGTATTTT.

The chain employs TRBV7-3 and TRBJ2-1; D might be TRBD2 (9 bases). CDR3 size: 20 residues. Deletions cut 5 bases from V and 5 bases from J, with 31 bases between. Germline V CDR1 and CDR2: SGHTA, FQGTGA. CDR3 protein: CASSPRGLAGTEGLDNEQFF. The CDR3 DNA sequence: TGTGCCAGCAGCCCCAGGGGGCTAGCGGGGACCGAGGGGTTGGACAATGAGCAGTTCTTC.

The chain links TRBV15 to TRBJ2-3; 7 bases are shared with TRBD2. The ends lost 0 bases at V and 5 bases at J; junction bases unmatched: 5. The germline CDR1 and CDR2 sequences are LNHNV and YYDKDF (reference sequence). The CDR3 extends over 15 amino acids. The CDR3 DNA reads TGTGCCACCAGCAGAGATCTCCTAGCGGAAGATACGCAGTATTTT. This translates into CATSRDLLAEDTQYF.

The CDR3 sequence: CASSFWAGGNNEQFF. The CDR3 DNA reads as TGTGCCAGCAGTTTTTGGGCGGGAGGGAACAATGAGCAGTTCTTC. The chain joins TRBV28 to TRBJ2-1; 9 bases are a match to TRBD2. V lost 3 bases to trimming and J lost 5 bases; unmatched junction nucleotides: 5. Per the germline V gene, CDR1 is MDHEN and CDR2 is SYDVKM. The length of the CDR3 is 15 residues.

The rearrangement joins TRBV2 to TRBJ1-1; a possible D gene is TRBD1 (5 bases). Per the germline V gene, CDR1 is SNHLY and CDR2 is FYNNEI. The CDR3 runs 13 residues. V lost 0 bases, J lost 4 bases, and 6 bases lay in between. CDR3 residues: CASSEARATEAFF. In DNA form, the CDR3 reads TGTGCCAGCAGTGAAGCCAGGGCCACTGAAGCTTTCTTT.

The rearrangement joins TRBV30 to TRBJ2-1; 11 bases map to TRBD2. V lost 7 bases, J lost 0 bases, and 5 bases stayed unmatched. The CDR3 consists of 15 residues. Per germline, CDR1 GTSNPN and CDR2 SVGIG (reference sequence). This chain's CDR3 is CAFAGTSGSYNEQFF. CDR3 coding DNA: TGTGCCTTTGCTGGGACTAGCGGCTCCTACAATGAGCAGTTCTTC.

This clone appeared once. CDR3 sequence: CASSGTSVDNEQFF. The CDR3 DNA sequence: TGTGCCAGCAGTGGGACTAGCGTGGACAATGAGCAGTTCTTC. The chain is built from TRBV2 and TRBJ2-1; the match to TRBD2 covers 9 bases. CDR1 is SNHLY, CDR2 FYNNEI, per germline. Germline trimming cut 4 bases from V and 5 bases from J; bases unmatched to any gene: 3. CDR3 size: 14 residues. The whole variable domain, remainder taken from reference TRBV2 and TRBJ2-1, is EPEVTQTPSHQVTQMGQEVILRCVPISNHLYFYWYRQILGQKVEFLVSFYNNEISEKSEIFDDQFSVERPDGSNFTLKIRSTKLEDSAMYFCASSGTSVDNEQFFGPGTRLTVL.

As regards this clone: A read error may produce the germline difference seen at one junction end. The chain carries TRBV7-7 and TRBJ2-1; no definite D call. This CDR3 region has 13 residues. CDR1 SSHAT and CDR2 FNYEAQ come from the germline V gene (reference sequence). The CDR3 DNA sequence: TGTGCTAGCAGCTTAAGCGAGTGGGGTGAGCAGTTCTTC. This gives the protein CASSLSEWGEQFF.

CDR3 in amino acids: CASSRSVQGGTEAFF. CDR3 DNA sequence: TGTGCCAGCAGCCGCTCGGTCCAGGGCGGCACTGAAGCTTTCTTT. V gene TRBV7-2 combines with J gene TRBJ1-1, with D perhaps TRBD1 (5 bases). V was trimmed by 5 bases and J by 4 bases, leaving 17 bases between them. CDR1 and CDR2 (germline): SGHTA, FQGNSA. This CDR3 is built from 15 residues.

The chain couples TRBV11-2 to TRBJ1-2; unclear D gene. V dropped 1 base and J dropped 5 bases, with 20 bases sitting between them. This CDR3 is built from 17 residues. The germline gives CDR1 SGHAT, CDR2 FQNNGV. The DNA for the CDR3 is TGTGCCAGCAGCTTAGTAGCTAGGCCAGAGGTTCTTTATGGCTACACCTTC. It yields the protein CASSLVARPEVLYGYTF.

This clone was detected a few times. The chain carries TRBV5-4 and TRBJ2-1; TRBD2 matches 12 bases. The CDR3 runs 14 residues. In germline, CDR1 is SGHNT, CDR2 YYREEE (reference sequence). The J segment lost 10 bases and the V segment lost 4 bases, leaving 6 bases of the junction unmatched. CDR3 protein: CASSPGTSGLEQFF. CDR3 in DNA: TGTGCCAGCAGCCCTGGGACTAGCGGGCTGGAGCAGTTCTTC.

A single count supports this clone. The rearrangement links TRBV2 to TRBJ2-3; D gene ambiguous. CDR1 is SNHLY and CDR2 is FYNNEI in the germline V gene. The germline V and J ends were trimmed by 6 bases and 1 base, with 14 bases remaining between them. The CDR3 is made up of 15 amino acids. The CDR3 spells CASSALGLRTDTQYF. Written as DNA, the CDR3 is TGTGCCAGCAGCGCCTTAGGTCTCCGCACAGATACGCAGTATTTT.

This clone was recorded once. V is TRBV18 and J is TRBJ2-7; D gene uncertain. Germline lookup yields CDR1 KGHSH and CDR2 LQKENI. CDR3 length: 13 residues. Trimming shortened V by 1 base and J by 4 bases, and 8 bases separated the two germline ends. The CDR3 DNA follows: TGTGCCAGCTCACCACTTTTTTTATACGAGCAGTACTTC. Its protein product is CASSPLFLYEQYF.

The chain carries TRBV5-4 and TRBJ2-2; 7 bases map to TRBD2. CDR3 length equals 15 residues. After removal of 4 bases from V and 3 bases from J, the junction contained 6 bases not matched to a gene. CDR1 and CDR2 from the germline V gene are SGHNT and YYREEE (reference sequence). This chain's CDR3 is CASSERLADTGELFF. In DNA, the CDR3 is TGTGCCAGCAGCGAGAGACTAGCTGACACCGGGGAGCTGTTTTTT.

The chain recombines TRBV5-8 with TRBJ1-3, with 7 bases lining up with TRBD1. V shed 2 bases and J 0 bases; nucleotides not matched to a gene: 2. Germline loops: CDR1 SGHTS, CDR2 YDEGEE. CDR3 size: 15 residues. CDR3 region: CASSLDRDSGNTIYF. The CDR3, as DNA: TGTGCCAGCAGCTTAGACAGGGACTCTGGAAACACCATATATTTT.

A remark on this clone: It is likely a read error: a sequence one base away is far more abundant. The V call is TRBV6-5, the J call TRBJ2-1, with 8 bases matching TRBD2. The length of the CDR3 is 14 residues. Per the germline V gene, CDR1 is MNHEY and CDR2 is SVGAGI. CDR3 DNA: TGTGCCAGCAGATTTAGCGGGACCTACAGTGAGCAGTTCTTC. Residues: CASRFSGTYSEQFF.

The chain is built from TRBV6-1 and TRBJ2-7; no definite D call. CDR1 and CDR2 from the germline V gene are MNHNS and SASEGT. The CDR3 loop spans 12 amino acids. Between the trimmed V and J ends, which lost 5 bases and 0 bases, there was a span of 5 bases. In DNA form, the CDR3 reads TGTGCCAGCAGTCAGAACTCCTACGAGCAGTACTTC. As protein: CASSQNSYEQYF.